The 23 T cell receptor beta chains in this list originate from one sample, sequenced in a study of T cell clones after liver transplantation. Profiling relied on immunoSEQ multiplex PCR, and the TCRdb table lists in-frame clones only, not all of them. The sample holds tens of thousands of clones, roughly 74% seen once. The sample in question was CD8+ T cells from blood, obtained 54 months after liver transplant. These receptors were obtained from a human patient who received a liver transplant. Some T cells may trace back to the graft donor.

The rearrangement links TRBV9 to TRBJ2-7; a possible D gene is TRBD1 (7 bases). Germline assignment: CDR1 SGDLS and CDR2 YYNGEE. Trimming pared 0 bases from V and 0 bases from J, leaving 10 bases between. This CDR3 spans 15 amino acids. The CDR3 DNA reads TGTGCCAGCAGCGTAGGACAGGGACTCTCCTACGAGCAGTACTTC. Its protein product is CASSVGQGLSYEQYF.

This clone was found a few times. CDR3 loop: CASVTGSWEQYF. In DNA, the CDR3 is TGCGCCAGCGTTACGGGCTCTTGGGAGCAGTACTTC. The genes are TRBV23-1 and TRBJ2-7; no firm D call. TRBV23-1 falls under the ORF class, with uncertain function. This CDR3 spans 12 amino acids. Trimming left V 8 bases short and J 7 bases short, with 15 bases between.

The chain has TRBV4-1 and TRBJ1-5; D gene ambiguous. The germline V and J ends were trimmed by 3 bases and 0 bases, with 9 bases remaining between them. Per germline, CDR1 MGHRA and CDR2 YSYEKL. This CDR3 is built from 15 residues. CDR3 coding DNA: TGCGCCAGCAGCCACTATACCTCTAGCAATCAGCCCCAGCATTTT. Encoded protein: CASSHYTSSNQPQHF.

The chain employs TRBV27 and TRBJ2-3; no definite D call. The CDR3 covers 15 residues. Trimming left V 0 bases short and J 2 bases short, with 9 bases between. Germline V gene data show CDR1 as MNHEY and CDR2 as SMNVEV (reference sequence). As DNA, the CDR3 is TGTGCCAGCAGTTTATCAATTATTCCCACAGATACGCAGTATTTT. Protein sequence: CASSLSIIPTDTQYF.

J is TRBJ2-7 and V is TRBV27; D is uncertain. Germline V gene sequence: CDR1 MNHEY, CDR2 SMNVEV (reference sequence). The CDR3 is 14 residues long. V gave up 3 bases and J gave up 0 bases, with 9 bases separating them. The DNA for the CDR3 is TGTGCCAGCAGTTTGAGTAGCAGCTCCTACGAGCAGTACTTC. Its protein product is CASSLSSSSYEQYF.

The chain recombines TRBV9 with TRBJ1-2; 8 nucleotides match TRBD1. Germline V gene data show CDR1 as SGDLS and CDR2 as YYNGEE. The CDR3 is 14 residues long. V lost 5 bases and J lost 3; bases outside the gene matches: 6. The CDR3 region is CASRDRGPDYGYTF. DNA for the CDR3: TGTGCCAGCAGAGACAGGGGACCTGACTATGGCTACACCTTC. The full variable domain, its missing parts supplied by reference TRBV9 and TRBJ1-2, is DSGVTQTPKHLITATGQRVTLRCSPRSGDLSVYWYQQSLDQGLQFLIQYYNGEERAKGNILERFSAQQFPDLHSELNLSSLELGDSALYFCASRDRGPDYGYTFGSGTRLTVV.

J is TRBJ2-5 and V is TRBV7-9; TRBD2 aligns across 10 bases. Germline loops: CDR1 SEHNR, CDR2 FQNEAQ (reference sequence). Germline trimming cut 0 bases from V and 5 bases from J; bases unmatched to any gene: 6. The length of the CDR3 is 16 residues. The chain's CDR3 is CASSLASGGLLETQYF. CDR3 DNA: TGTGCCAGCAGCTTAGCTAGCGGGGGGCTTCTTGAGACCCAGTACTTC.

The chain employs TRBV6-6 and TRBJ1-3; TRBD1 matches at 7 bases. The CDR3 length is 14 residues. Per the germline V gene, CDR1 is MNHNY and CDR2 is SVGAGI (reference sequence). Germline trimming cut 0 bases from V and 8 bases from J; bases unmatched to any gene: 4. The CDR3 region is CASSYSSGGDTIYF. In DNA, the CDR3 is TGTGCCAGCAGTTACTCTTCAGGGGGTGACACCATATATTTT.

This clone has only one observation. The chain links TRBV7-6 to TRBJ1-4; D possibly corresponds to TRBD1 (6 bases). The CDR3 is 13 amino acids. V lost 1 base, J lost 6 bases, and 6 bases lay in between. Germline-derived CDR1 and CDR2 are SGHVS and FNYEAQ. In DNA form, the CDR3 reads TGTGCCAGCAGCTTAGAGGGGGATGAAAAACTGTTTTTT. Translated, it gives CASSLEGDEKLFF.

V gene TRBV7-2 combines with J gene TRBJ2-3; possibly TRBD2 for D (6 bases). The CDR3 runs 16 residues. CDR1 SGHTA and CDR2 FQGNSA come from the germline V gene. V was pared by 1 base and J by 0 bases, with 11 bases between. The CDR3 bases are TGTGCCAGCAGCTTAGTGGGGGGTGAAAGCACAGATACGCAGTATTTT. Residues: CASSLVGGESTDTQYF.

The table lists this clone with a few counts. The chain combines TRBV27 with TRBJ2-7, with a weak D call TRBD1 (5 bases). V lost 5 bases to trimming and J lost 3 bases, with 8 bases between them. This CDR3 spans 12 amino acids. Germline CDR1 is MNHEY and CDR2 is SMNVEV (reference sequence). The CDR3, as DNA: TGTGCCAGCAGTACAGGTTACTACGAGCAGTACTTC. This encodes CASSTGYYEQYF.

The genes are TRBV6-5 and TRBJ2-1, with D uncertain. Germline V gives CDR1 MNHEY, CDR2 SVGAGI. The CDR3 covers 13 residues. V shed 6 bases and J shed 10 bases, with 16 bases lying between them. The CDR3 region has the DNA TGTGCCAGCAGCTTACTCATCGGTGTCGAGCAGTTCTTC. Translated: CASSLLIGVEQFF.

By sample share, this clone is large (0.1 to 1%). The chain links TRBV5-4 to TRBJ1-1, with TRBD1 matching over 7 bases. CDR3 length: 13 amino acids. Germline values: CDR1 SGHNT, CDR2 YYREEE (reference sequence). The V segment lost 5 bases and the J segment 4 bases; nucleotides outside the gene matches: 5. CDR3 sequence reads: CASRSGGSTEAFF. The CDR3 bases are TGTGCCAGCAGGTCAGGGGGTAGCACTGAAGCTTTCTTT.

The chain is built from TRBV13 and TRBJ1-1; D remains unclear. Germline CDR1 is PRHDT and CDR2 is FYEKMQ (reference sequence). The V end was cut by 4 bases, the J end by 1 base, with 13 bases between. The CDR3 extends over 15 amino acids. The CDR3 DNA reads TGTGCCAGCAGCTCGGTCCGAAGTGGGAACACTGAAGCTTTCTTT. This codes for CASSSVRSGNTEAFF.

Written as DNA, the CDR3 is TGTGCCAGCAGCAAAGATCAGGGTTTCGAGCAGTACTTC. The encoded protein is CASSKDQGFEQYF. The chain uses TRBV7-2 and TRBJ2-7, with D perhaps matching TRBD1 (5 bases). The CDR3 extends over 13 amino acids. Germline CDR1 SGHTA, CDR2 FQGNSA. Deletions cut 5 bases from V and 6 bases from J, with 14 bases between.

V gene TRBV12-1 combines with J gene TRBJ2-1; no check of the table's D call, TRBD2, against the DNA was made. TRBV12-1 is a listed pseudogene. The CDR3 loop spans 16 amino acids. The CDR3 loop is CASSLSSGGAMNEQFF. The CDR3, as DNA: TGTGCCAGCAGTCTGAGTAGCGGGGGGGCCATGAATGAGCAGTTCTTC.

This rearrangement joins TRBV6-5 to TRBJ2-1; perhaps TRBD1 as D (5 bases). The germline gives CDR1 MNHEY, CDR2 SVGAGI. Trimming removed 7 bases at V and 2 bases at J, with 12 bases between. The CDR3 is 14 amino acids. CDR3 amino acids: CASMPRVAYNEQFF. The CDR3 DNA is TGTGCCAGCATGCCCAGGGTAGCCTACAATGAGCAGTTCTTC.

This clone was seen only once. The chain recombines TRBV7-8 with TRBJ1-5; D may be TRBD1 (5 bases). CDR1 SGHVS and CDR2 FQNEAQ come from the germline V gene. The CDR3 sequence is 15 residues long. V lost 5 bases and J lost 7, with 18 bases in between. CDR3 nucleotide sequence: TGTGCCAGCAGCAGGGACCGATTGCCTGGACAGCCCCAGCATTTT. Its translation is CASSRDRLPGQPQHF.

This clone has only a few counts. The gene calls are TRBV6-1 and TRBJ2-2; 14 bases align to TRBD2. With V trimmed by 10 bases and J by 6 bases, 4 bases remained unmatched. Germline CDR1 MNHNS, CDR2 SASEGT. The CDR3 sequence is 14 residues long. CDR3 nucleotides: TGTGCCACAAGACTAGCGGGGGGGCCCGGGGAGCTGTTTTTT. It is translated as CATRLAGGPGELFF.

This clone was counted only a few times. This chain connects TRBV19 to TRBJ2-7; a weak D match, TRBD1 (6 bases). Trimming removed 5 bases at V and 2 bases at J, with 10 bases between. Germline loops: CDR1 LNHDA, CDR2 SQIVND (reference sequence). This CDR3 comprises 13 residues. The CDR3 DNA follows: TGTGCCAGTAGTGCGACAGGCCCCTACGAGCAGTACTTC. Its protein product is CASSATGPYEQYF.

This clone was seen only a few times. The chain is built from TRBV9 and TRBJ1-1; D unresolved. The length of the CDR3 is 14 residues. Deletions cut 0 bases from V and 1 base from J, with 7 bases between. Germline lookup yields CDR1 SGDLS and CDR2 YYNGEE. The CDR3 loop reads CASSVDIENTEAFF. The CDR3 DNA is TGTGCCAGCAGCGTAGATATTGAGAACACTGAAGCTTTCTTT.

This clone has a single count. The rearrangement uses TRBV9 and TRBJ2-7, with D unresolved. V lost 3 bases to trimming and J lost 5 bases, with 9 bases between them. The CDR3 covers 12 residues. CDR1 and CDR2 (germline): SGDLS, YYNGEE. CDR3 DNA: TGTGCCAGCAGCGGCGTAGTTGACGAGCAGTACTTC. This translates into CASSGVVDEQYF. Full variable domain (remainder filled in from reference TRBV9 and TRBJ2-7): DSGVTQTPKHLITATGQRVTLRCSPRSGDLSVYWYQQSLDQGLQFLIQYYNGEERAKGNILERFSAQQFPDLHSELNLSSLELGDSALYFCASSGVVDEQYFGPGTRLTVT.

The CDR3 sequence: CASSMSGGSQETQYF. CDR3 nucleotides: TGTGCCAGTAGTATGAGCGGTGGTAGCCAAGAGACCCAGTACTTC. V gene TRBV19 combines with J gene TRBJ2-5, with D possibly TRBD2 on 5 matching bases. Germline CDR1 reads LNHDA; CDR2 reads SQIVND (reference sequence). The CDR3 sequence is 15 residues long. The ends were cut back, 3 bases at V and 1 base at J, with 12 bases in the middle.